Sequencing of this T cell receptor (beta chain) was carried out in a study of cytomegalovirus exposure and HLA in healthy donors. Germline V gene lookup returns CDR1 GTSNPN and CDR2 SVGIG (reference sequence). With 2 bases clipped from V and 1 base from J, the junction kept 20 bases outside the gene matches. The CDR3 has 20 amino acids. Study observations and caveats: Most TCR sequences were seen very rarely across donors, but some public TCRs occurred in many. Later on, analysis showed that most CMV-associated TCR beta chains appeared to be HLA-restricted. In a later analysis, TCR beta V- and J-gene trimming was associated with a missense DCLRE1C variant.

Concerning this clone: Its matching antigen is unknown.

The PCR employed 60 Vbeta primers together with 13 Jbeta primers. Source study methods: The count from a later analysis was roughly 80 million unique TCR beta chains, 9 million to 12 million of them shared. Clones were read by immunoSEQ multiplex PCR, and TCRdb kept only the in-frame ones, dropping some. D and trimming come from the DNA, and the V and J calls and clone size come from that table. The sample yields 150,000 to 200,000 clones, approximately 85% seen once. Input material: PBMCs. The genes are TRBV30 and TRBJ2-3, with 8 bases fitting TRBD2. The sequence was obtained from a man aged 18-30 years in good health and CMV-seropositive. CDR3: CAWSKGGGTSTAYGTDTQYF. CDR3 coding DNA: TGTGCCTGGAGTAAAGGCGGGGGGACCTCGACAGCATACGGCACAGATACGCAGTATTTT.